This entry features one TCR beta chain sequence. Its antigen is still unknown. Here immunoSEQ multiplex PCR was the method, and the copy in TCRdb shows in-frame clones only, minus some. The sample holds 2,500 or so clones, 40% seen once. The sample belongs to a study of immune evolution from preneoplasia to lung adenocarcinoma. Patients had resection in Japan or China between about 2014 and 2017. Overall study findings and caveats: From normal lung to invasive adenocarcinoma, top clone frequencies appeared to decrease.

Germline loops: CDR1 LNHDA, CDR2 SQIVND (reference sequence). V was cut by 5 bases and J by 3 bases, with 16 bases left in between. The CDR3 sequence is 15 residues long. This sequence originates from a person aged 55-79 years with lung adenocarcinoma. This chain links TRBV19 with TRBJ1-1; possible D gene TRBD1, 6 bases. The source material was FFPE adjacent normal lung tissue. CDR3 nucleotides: TGTGCCAGTAGTCCCCTACAGGGCGACCACACTGAAGCTTTCTTT. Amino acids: CASSPLQGDHTEAFF.